Listed below are T cell receptor beta chains from one sample, sequenced in a study of post-analysis software for immune sequencing data. TCRdb re-called the PCR reads with MiXCR, one entry per CDR3 protein. The profile shows about 540,000 distinct CDR3 sequences, 34% of them singletons. The sequencing input was blood. The source of these receptors is a girl under 18 with multiple sclerosis. Each CDR3 is given with its conserved first and last residue. A D gene is named only where the DNA matches it firmly. For some rows the clone size is stated as once, few or many, or as a class when expanded; others skip it.

J | D | size | V | length | DNA | CDR3
TRBJ1-6 | . | . | TRBV3-1 | 13 | TGTGCCAGCAGCCGAATGGATGATTCACCCCTCCACTTT | CASSRMDDSPLHF
TRBJ2-3 | TRBD2 | . | TRBV9 | 16 | TGTGCCAGCAGCGTCGGGAGCGGGGTAGGGACAGATACGCAGTATTTT | CASSVGSGVGTDTQYF
TRBJ2-5 | TRBD2 | few | TRBV7-4 | 15 | TGTGCCAGCAGCTTAGTAGGACTAGCGAAAGAGACCCAGTACTTC | CASSLVGLAKETQYF
TRBJ1-4 | . | . | TRBV3-1 | 16 | TGTGCCAGCAGCGCTCGACAGGTGTGGACTAATGAAAAACTGTTTTTT | CASSARQVWTNEKLFF
TRBJ2-5 | . | few | TRBV3-1 | 16 | TGTGCCAGCAGCCAAGTGACGGGGAGGCGGCAAGAGACCCAGTACTTC | CASSQVTGRRQETQYF
TRBJ2-3 | . | few | TRBV11-3 | 13 | TGTGCCAGCAGCTTAATCCAGGGATCGTCTCAGTATTTT | CASSLIQGSSQYF
TRBJ2-7 | . | . | TRBV6-4 | 11 | TGTGCCAGCAGTAAGAGCTACGAGCAGTACTTC | CASSKSYEQYF
TRBJ1-2 | TRBD1 | . | TRBV24-1 | 15 | TGTGCCACCAGTGACTCCGGGACAGACCTCTATGGCTACACCTTC | CATSDSGTDLYGYTF
TRBJ2-7 | . | . | TRBV29-1 | 12 | TGCAGGCCGGGACTCAACTCCTACGAGCAGTACTTC | CRPGLNSYEQYF
TRBJ2-7 | . | . | TRBV12-3/TRBV12-4 | 13 | TGTGCCAGCAGTTGGACCCGGTCCTACGAGCAGTACTTC | CASSWTRSYEQYF
TRBJ2-3 | TRBD2 | . | TRBV7-2 | 13 | TGTGCCAGCAGCTTAACGGGGGGGGATACGCAGTATTTT | CASSLTGGDTQYF
TRBJ1-2 | . | few | TRBV12-3/TRBV12-4 | 10 | TGTGCCAGCGGACACTATGGCTACACCTTC | CASGHYGYTF
TRBJ2-1 | . | few | TRBV15 | 11 | TGTGCCACCAGCGGAGGGTTTGAGCAGTTCTTC | CATSGGFEQFF
TRBJ2-7 | . | few | TRBV5-1 | 16 | TGCGCCACCCAAGCCGAGGGAGGGGGCGCTGCCTACGAGCAGTACTTC | CATQAEGGGAAYEQYF
TRBJ1-2 | . | few | TRBV20-1 | 15 | TGCAGTGCTAGGCCCCATGGGTGGGCCAACTATGGCTACACCTTC | CSARPHGWANYGYTF